This T cell receptor beta chain is drawn from a study of blood T cell repertoires in COVID-19. About the research overall: Samples of COVID-19 (acute and convalescent) were obtained from the United States, Italy and Spain. PBMCs, B-cell-depleted T cells, or T cells provided the cDNA or gDNA that made up the material.

Followed longitudinally, the Seattle patients had been enrolled during active infection. Authors' analysis steps: Estimation of nucleated cell counts relied on the amplification of reference gene primers. Sequencing was performed with immunoSEQ multiplex PCR; in TCRdb, only in-frame clones are kept and a portion is missing. V and J calls and clone size come straight from that table; D and trimming were deduced from the DNA. Of about 170,000 clones listed, over 80% are singletons. Sequencing input: peripheral blood. This receptor was taken from a man between 25 and 39 years old with COVID-19, enrolled during active disease.

CDR3 nucleotide sequence: TGTGCCAGCAGCTTCCGACAGACCTACGAGCAGTACTTC. It encodes CASSFRQTYEQYF. The V and J genes are TRBV5-8 and TRBJ2-7; D perhaps matches TRBD1 (5 bases). V lost 2 bases and J lost 2, with 8 bases in between. Germline loops: CDR1 SGHTS, CDR2 YDEGEE. CDR3 length: 13 amino acids.